This TCR beta chain was recovered during a study of T cell changes during pregnancy in multiple sclerosis. The assay was immunoSEQ multiplex PCR, and TCRdb's table has in-frame clones only and misses some. The sample carries some 67,000 clones, 92% recorded once. This CDR3 has 15 residues. Between the trimmed V and J ends, which lost 3 bases and 4 bases, there was a span of 13 bases. The germline CDR1 and CDR2 sequences are LNHDA and SQIVND (reference sequence). The sample in question was peripheral blood, obtained after pregnancy. The chain carries TRBV19 and TRBJ1-3; D is perhaps TRBD1 (6 bases). This clonotype was sampled from a female donor with multiple sclerosis, enrolled in a pregnancy study. The CDR3 DNA is TGTGCCAGTAGTATTATGGGGGCGCCGGGAAACACCATATATTTT. Translating gives CASSIMGAPGNTIYF.